These 15 T cell receptor beta chains were sequenced from one sample in a study of blood T cell repertoires in COVID-19. Repertoires were generated with immunoSEQ multiplex PCR, while TCRdb's copy carries only in-frame clones and drops some. The sample shows around 390,000 clones, approximately 87% of them seen only once. The specimen was PBMCs or T cells enriched from blood (not recorded which). Source of these receptors: a woman aged 50 to 60 who had recovered from COVID-19.

V usage is TRBV19 and J usage is TRBJ1-4; D might be TRBD1 (5 bases). The CDR3 has 17 amino acids. Germline V CDR1 and CDR2: LNHDA, SQIVND (reference sequence). V was clipped by 6 bases and J by 2 bases, with 19 bases between them. The CDR3 DNA follows: TGTGCCAGTAGCTGGTCGGGGGGAGTGAGGACTAATGAAAAACTGTTTTTT. This translates into CASSWSGGVRTNEKLFF.

V and J are TRBV4-3 and TRBJ1-5; D call uncertain. The germline V gene has CDR1 LGHNA and CDR2 YSLEER. The ends were cut back, 3 bases at V and 6 bases at J, with 9 bases in the middle. The CDR3 runs 13 residues. In DNA, the CDR3 is TGCGCCAGCAGCCAGTCTCCGGGTCAGCCCCAGCATTTT. Its translation: CASSQSPGQPQHF.

The chain is built from TRBV28 and TRBJ2-7; no reliable D call. V lost 6 bases and J lost 4, with 19 bases in between. From germline, CDR1 is MDHEN and CDR2 SYDVKM. The CDR3 is 15 amino acids. CDR3: CASRLVSQSTYEQYF. CDR3 bases: TGTGCCAGCAGACTTGTGTCACAATCGACATACGAGCAGTACTTC.

This clone was seen a handful of times. The CDR3 DNA is TGCACCAGCAGCCAAGATCGGACTAGCGGGGGAGACACAGATACGCAGTATTTT. Its translation is CTSSQDRTSGGDTDTQYF. The chain recombines TRBV1 with TRBJ2-3; TRBD2, the D gene given by the table, was not confirmed from the DNA. TRBV1 is shown as a pseudogene. This CDR3 spans 18 amino acids.

This chain links TRBV30 with TRBJ1-6, with a possible D match to TRBD1 (5 bases). CDR3 size: 14 residues. Germline V lookup: CDR1 GTSNPN, CDR2 SVGIG (reference sequence). V gave up 2 bases and J gave up 8 bases, with 13 bases separating them. The CDR3 DNA sequence: TGTGCCTGGAGTCCAGACAGACTTCATTCACCCCTCCACTTT. It specifies CAWSPDRLHSPLHF.

The chain uses TRBV29-1 and TRBJ2-3, with 7 bases aligning to TRBD1. Germline lookup yields CDR1 SQVTM and CDR2 ANQGSEA. Trimming cost V 6 bases and J 3 bases; bases outside gene matches: 12. The CDR3 extends over 15 amino acids. The CDR3 reads CSVDRDRDTTDTQYF. The CDR3 DNA follows: TGCAGCGTAGACAGGGACAGAGATACTACAGATACGCAGTATTTT.

The chain is built from TRBV5-6 and TRBJ2-1; D gene ambiguous. The CDR3 is 14 residues long. The germline CDR1 and CDR2 sequences are SGHDT and YYEEEE. The ends were cut back, 0 bases at V and 7 bases at J, with 11 bases in the middle. The CDR3 nucleotides are TGTGCCAGCAGCTTGGCTCCAGCGTATAATGAGCAGTTCTTC. It specifies CASSLAPAYNEQFF.

This clone has a single count. V is TRBV18 and J is TRBJ2-1; 9 nucleotides agree with TRBD2. Looked up from germline, CDR1 is KGHSH and CDR2 is LQKENI. The CDR3 consists of 18 residues. V lost 1 base, J lost 0 bases, and 7 bases stayed unmatched. The CDR3 is CASSPRLAGMSSYNEQFF. CDR3 bases: TGTGCCAGCTCACCACGCCTAGCGGGGATGAGCTCCTACAATGAGCAGTTCTTC.

The chain has TRBV4-1 and TRBJ2-7; perhaps TRBD2 as D (5 bases). Trimming removed 0 bases from V and 2 bases from J, with 11 bases in between. Germline V CDR1 and CDR2: MGHRA, YSYEKL. The CDR3 runs to 15 residues. CDR3 sequence reads: CASSQEVRAPYEQYF. The CDR3 DNA reads TGCGCCAGCAGCCAAGAGGTGAGGGCGCCCTACGAGCAGTACTTC.

This sequence joins TRBV7-3 and TRBJ1-1; the D is unclear. Germline V lookup: CDR1 SGHTA, CDR2 FQGTGA. The CDR3 runs 12 residues. V shed 5 bases and J shed 5 bases, with 9 bases lying between them. CDR3 nucleotides: TGTGCCAGCAGCCCCCCCAAAACTGAAGCTTTCTTT. Translating it yields CASSPPKTEAFF.

CDR3 residues: CASSLVEGYEQYF. CDR3 DNA sequence: TGTGCCAGCAGCTTAGTAGAGGGTTACGAGCAGTACTTC. The rearrangement uses TRBV11-2 and TRBJ2-7, with D possibly matching TRBD2 (5 bases). V was cut by 1 base and J by 4 bases, with 8 bases left in between. Germline CDR1 reads SGHAT; CDR2 reads FQNNGV. The CDR3 spans 13 residues. Based on the CDR3 plus reference TRBV11-2 and TRBJ2-7, the full variable domain is EAGVAQSPRYKIIEKRQSVAFWCNPISGHATLYWYQQILGQGPKLLIQFQNNGVVDDSQLPKDRFSAERLKGVDSTLKIQPAKLEDSAVYLCASSLVEGYEQYFGPGTRLTVT.

The chain combines TRBV10-1 with TRBJ1-6; the D is unclear. Trimming pared 7 bases from V and 0 bases from J, leaving 13 bases between. The CDR3 consists of 16 residues. Germline V gene data show CDR1 as WNHNN and CDR2 as SYGVQD (reference sequence). The CDR3 sequence is CASMTPGSSYNSPLHF. The CDR3 nucleotides read TGCGCCAGCATGACACCGGGGAGCTCCTATAATTCACCCCTCCACTTT.

The sample holds one count of this clone. V usage is TRBV2 and J usage is TRBJ1-2; D possibly corresponds to TRBD1 (6 bases). CDR1 and CDR2 (germline): SNHLY, FYNNEI. The CDR3 has 14 amino acids. With 6 bases removed from V and 4 bases from J, the gap between germline ends came to 15 bases. This CDR3 reads CASRVDRSSYGYTF. The CDR3 DNA follows: TGTGCCAGCAGAGTAGACAGGAGTAGCTATGGCTACACCTTC.

The CDR3 coding sequence is TGTGCCAGCAGTTACGGCGGGGGGGGAACTTACAATGAGCAGTTCTTC. It encodes CASSYGGGGTYNEQFF. The chain couples TRBV6-2 or TRBV6-3 to TRBJ2-1, with TRBD2 identical over 9 bases. Germline V gene data show CDR1 as MNHEY and CDR2 as SVGEGT. Unmatched junction bases numbered 6, after V lost 2 bases and J lost 4 bases. CDR3 length equals 16 residues.

Here the CDR3 reads CAVGGTGVGETQYF. CDR3 nucleotide sequence: TGTGCCGTCGGCGGGACAGGGGTAGGCGAGACCCAGTACTTC. The V call is TRBV19, the J call TRBJ2-5, with 10 bases aligning to TRBD1. The CDR3 is made up of 14 amino acids. Germline values: CDR1 LNHDA, CDR2 SQIVND (reference sequence). With V trimmed by 11 bases and J by 5 bases, 11 bases remained unmatched. Complete variable domain (other parts from reference TRBV19 and TRBJ2-5): DGGITQSPKYLFRKEGQNVTLSCEQNLNHDAMYWYRQDPGQGLRLIYYSQIVNDFQKGDIAEGYSVSREKKESFPLTVTSAQKNPTAFYLCAVGGTGVGETQYFGPGTRLLVL.